The 18 T cell receptor beta chains presented below share a single source sample, sequenced in a study of CD8+ T cells in alopecia areata. Sequencing templates came from extracted RNA that was reverse transcribed into cDNA. Some clones are missing from TCRdb's copy, which holds only in-frame ones; the method was immunoSEQ multiplex PCR. Singletons are absent from the sample, which has about 110,000 clones. Sequencing input: lesional skin. These receptors were taken from a C3H/HeJ mouse with alopecia areata. The strain's MHC type: H2-k.

Concerning this clone itself: The gene symbols are mouse symbols. Sequencing ends 4 residues short of the CDR3 end; the germline J gene provides the rest. V gene TRBV13-3 combines with J gene TRBJ1-1, with D tentatively TRBD1 (5 bases). V lost 1 base and J lost 1, with 8 bases in between. This CDR3 comprises 14 residues. CDR1 is NNHDY, CDR2 SYVADS, per germline. The CDR3 loop is CASSDIQGNTEVFF. The covered CDR3 bases are TGTGCCAGCAGTGATATTCAGGGGAACACA.

About this clone itself: Gene names denote mouse genes. Read data end 4 residues before the CDR3 end; the end is taken from the germline J gene. This chain links TRBV19 with TRBJ2-1; perhaps TRBD1 as D (6 bases). The CDR3 is 15 residues long. Looked up from germline, CDR1 is FNHDT and CDR2 is SITEND (reference sequence). V was pared by 2 bases and J by 0 bases, with 9 bases between. CDR3 bases read: TGTGCCAGCAGTATGCCGGACAGTAACTATGCT. Translated: CASSMPDSNYA. The complete CDR3 reads CASSMPDSNYAEQFF.

In this sample, this clone turned up a few times. Mouse gene names apply. The read terminates 4 residues ahead of where the CDR3 ends, so the germline J gene completes it. This sequence joins TRBV13-3 and TRBJ2-1, with 9 bases identical to TRBD1. CDR3 size: 14 residues. The germline V gene encodes CDR1 NNHDY and CDR2 SYVADS. The J segment lost 6 bases and the V segment lost 1 base, leaving 2 bases of the junction unmatched. The covered CDR3 bases are TGTGCCAGCAGTGATTGGACAGGGGTTGCT. It specifies CASSDWTGVA. Given in full, the CDR3 is CASSDWTGVAEQFF.

For this clone: Any gene name here is a mouse gene name. The read halts 4 residues ahead of the CDR3 end, with the missing end drawn from the germline J gene. The rearrangement links TRBV1 to TRBJ2-2; D is undetermined. The length of the CDR3 is 14 residues. In germline, CDR1 is NSQYPW, CDR2 LRSPGD (reference sequence). V was trimmed by 4 bases and J by 1 base, leaving 7 bases between them. The CDR3 bases that were read are TGCACCTGCAGTGGACTCTTAAACACCGGG. Protein: CTCSGLLNTG. The CDR3 as a whole reads CTCSGLLNTGQLYF.

About this clone: All gene names here are mouse names. With the read ending 4 residues before the CDR3 end, the germline J gene is used to fill in that end. Within the sample, other DNA sequences also encode this same CDR3. The chain links TRBV13-3 to TRBJ2-5; weak D call: TRBD1 (5 bases). Germline assignment: CDR1 NNHDY and CDR2 SYVADS. The CDR3 is 14 residues long. V was cut by 3 bases and J by 1 base, with 9 bases left in between. The CDR3 loop is CASSGQGDQDTQYF. CDR3 DNA (partial): TGTGCCAGCAGTGGTCAAGGGGACCAAGAC. The complete variable domain, with remaining parts taken from reference TRBV13-3 and TRBJ2-5, reads EAAVTQSPRSKVAVTGGKVTLSCHQTNNHDYMYWYRQDTGHGLRLIHYSYVADSTEKGDIPDGYKASRPSQENFSLILELASLSQTAVYFCASSGQGDQDTQYFGPGTRLLVL.

About this clone: All gene names here are mouse names. The sequence runs out 4 residues before the end of the CDR3; the remainder is reconstructed from the germline J gene. The genes are TRBV14 and TRBJ2-5; a possible D gene is TRBD1 (5 bases). Trimming cost V 2 bases and J 2 bases, with 9 bases left between them. This CDR3 is 14 amino acids long. Germline V CDR1 and CDR2: SGHDT, FRDEAV. CDR3: CASSLRGGQDTQYF. The part of the CDR3 DNA that was read is TGTGCCAGCAGTTTAAGGGGAGGCCAAGAC.

This clone was observed a handful of times. The germline and genes are mouse ones. CDR3 DNA (partial): TGCACCTGCAGTGCCAGACTGGAAGAA. This sequence encodes CTCSARLEE. The CDR3 reads in full as CTCSARLEETLYF. The chain uses TRBV1 and TRBJ2-3, with D tentatively TRBD2 (6 bases). With the read ending 4 residues before the CDR3 end, the germline J gene is used to fill in that end. Germline V CDR1 and CDR2: NSQYPW, LRSPGD (reference sequence). The CDR3 loop spans 13 amino acids. Full variable domain (remainder filled in from reference TRBV1 and TRBJ2-3): VTLLEQNPRWRLVPRGQAVNLRCILKNSQYPWMSWYQQDLQKQLQWLFTLRSPGDKEVKSLPGADYLATRVTDTELRLQVANMSQGRTLYCTCSARLEETLYFGSGTRLTVL.

This clone has a handful of counts. Gene names are mouse gene names. Read data end 4 residues before the CDR3 end; the end is taken from the germline J gene. The rearrangement uses TRBV13-1 and TRBJ2-4, with D possibly being TRBD2 (7 bases). Trimming removed 0 bases at V and 1 base at J, with 9 bases between. The CDR3 extends over 15 amino acids. Germline V gene data show CDR1 as NSHNY and CDR2 as SYGAGN. The CDR3 sequence: CASSDAGGGQNTLYF. The part of the CDR3 DNA that was read is TGTGCCAGCAGTGATGCTGGGGGCGGTCAAAAC.

The sample holds a few counts of this clone. Mouse gene names and germline throughout. The read stops 4 residues short of the end of the CDR3; the missing end is completed from the germline J gene. The chain recombines TRBV17 with TRBJ2-1; possible D gene TRBD1, 7 bases. With 1 base removed from V and 5 bases from J, the gap between germline ends came to 9 bases. Germline values: CDR1 MNHDT, CDR2 YYDKIL. CDR3 length: 14 residues. The CDR3 spells CASSRVRGDAEQFF. The part of the CDR3 DNA that was read is TGTGCTAGCAGTAGAGTCAGGGGGGATGCT.

To note about this clone: Germline and genes here are mouse. The read ends 4 residues early relative to the CDR3; the germline J gene fills the gap. The genes are TRBV14 and TRBJ1-1; a weak D match, TRBD1 (6 bases). From germline, CDR1 is SGHDT and CDR2 FRDEAV. V was trimmed by 1 base and J by 1 base, leaving 8 bases between them. The CDR3 is made up of 14 amino acids. The sequenced CDR3 bases are TGTGCCAGCAGTTTCCCAGGGGTGAACACA. Translating it yields CASSFPGVNT. In full, the CDR3 reads CASSFPGVNTEVFF.

This clone has more than one count but fewer than ten. The genes and germline here are from mouse. The observed sequence ends 4 residues before the CDR3 terminus, with the missing tail filled in from the germline J gene. The chain uses TRBV19 and TRBJ1-1; 9 bases are a match to TRBD1. CDR1 FNHDT and CDR2 SITEND come from the germline V gene (reference sequence). Trimming took 1 base from V and 3 from J; bases not matched to a gene: 7. The CDR3 has 16 residues. CDR3 DNA (partial): TGTGCCAGCAGTATACCCCTGGGACAGGGTTACACA. It encodes CASSIPLGQGYT. In full, the CDR3 is CASSIPLGQGYTEVFF.

Comments on this clone: Gene names and germline match the mouse. The CDR3: CASSPRGGGAETLYF. The DNA read from the CDR3 is TGTGCTAGCAGCCCCCGGGGGGGTGGTGCAGAA. J is TRBJ2-3 and V is TRBV17; TRBD2 matches at 7 bases. The missing CDR3 end, 4 residues past where the read stops, is filled in from the germline J gene. In germline, CDR1 is MNHDT, CDR2 YYDKIL. V was clipped by 6 bases and J by 1 base; unmatched bases: 7. The CDR3 is 15 residues long.

A note on this clone: Germline and genes: mouse. The CDR3 end lies 4 residues beyond the end of the read and is filled in from the germline J gene. The chain employs TRBV13-3 and TRBJ2-2; 12 bases match TRBD2. V shed 1 base, J shed 3 bases, and the junction held 1 base outside the gene matches. Germline-derived CDR1 and CDR2 are NNHDY and SYVADS. The length of the CDR3 is 16 residues. The sequenced part of the CDR3 DNA is TGTGCCAGCAGTGATCGGGACTGGGGGGACACCGGG. Protein product: CASSDRDWGDTG. Given in full, the CDR3 is CASSDRDWGDTGQLYF.

As for this clone: Any gene name here is a mouse gene name. The read terminates 4 residues before the CDR3 end, so the remaining end is supplied by the germline J gene. V and J are TRBV13-3 and TRBJ2-2; possibly TRBD2 for D (6 bases). Germline CDR1 is NNHDY and CDR2 is SYVADS. The CDR3 length is 16 residues. Trimming took 1 base from V and 0 from J, leaving 10 bases between them. Incomplete CDR3 DNA: TGTGCCAGCAGTGATTCCTGGGGCGCAAACACCGGG. Its protein product is CASSDSWGANTG. The full CDR3 protein is CASSDSWGANTGQLYF.

To note about this clone: The listed genes are named as in mouse. Sequencing ends 4 residues short of the CDR3 end; the germline J gene provides the rest. J is TRBJ2-2 and V is TRBV13-2, with D tentatively TRBD2 (7 bases). Germline V gives CDR1 NNHNN, CDR2 SYGAGS (reference sequence). The CDR3 is 15 residues long. Trimming shortened V by 1 base and J by 2 bases, and 9 bases separated the two germline ends. The CDR3 here is CASGDRGANTGQLYF. CDR3 DNA (partial): TGTGCCAGCGGTGATCGGGGGGCGAACACCGGG.

Only a few counts were recorded for this clone. The listed genes are named as in mouse. Read sequence stops 4 residues before the CDR3 end, and the germline J gene provides the missing end. The genes are TRBV17 and TRBJ2-2; D is perhaps TRBD1 (7 bases). Germline V gene lookup returns CDR1 MNHDT and CDR2 YYDKIL. V was trimmed by 3 bases and J by 2 bases, leaving 10 bases between them. The CDR3 runs 15 residues. This chain's CDR3 is CASSSRGPNTGQLYF. The part of the CDR3 DNA that was read is TGTGCTAGCAGTAGTAGGGGGCCCAACACCGGG.

About this clone itself: TCRdb's protein does not match the DNA translation at residue 11; the protein provided is translated from the DNA. Gene names are mouse gene names. Coverage ceases 3 residues before the CDR3 finishes, and the germline J gene fills in the end. This chain uses TRBV31 with TRBJ1-6; the match to TRBD1 covers 7 bases. TRBJ1-6 is treated as an ORF (open reading frame) with a function not yet certain. CDR3 size: 14 residues. With V trimmed by 1 base and J by 3 bases, 0 bases remained unmatched. Looked up from germline, CDR1 is GKSSPN and CDR2 is SITVG. The CDR3 spells CAWSRDSYNSPLYF. CDR3 bases read: TGTGCCTGGAGTCGGGACAGCTATAATTCGCCC.

This clone was observed a handful of times. Genes and germline are mouse. Read data end 4 residues before the CDR3 end; the end is taken from the germline J gene. V usage is TRBV17 and J usage is TRBJ2-2; D gene ambiguous. The V end was cut by 6 bases, the J end by 0 bases, with 8 bases between. Germline-derived CDR1 and CDR2 are MNHDT and YYDKIL. The CDR3 runs 14 residues. The CDR3 sequence: CASSNRSNTGQLYF. The sequenced CDR3 bases are TGTGCTAGCAGCAACAGATCAAACACCGGG.